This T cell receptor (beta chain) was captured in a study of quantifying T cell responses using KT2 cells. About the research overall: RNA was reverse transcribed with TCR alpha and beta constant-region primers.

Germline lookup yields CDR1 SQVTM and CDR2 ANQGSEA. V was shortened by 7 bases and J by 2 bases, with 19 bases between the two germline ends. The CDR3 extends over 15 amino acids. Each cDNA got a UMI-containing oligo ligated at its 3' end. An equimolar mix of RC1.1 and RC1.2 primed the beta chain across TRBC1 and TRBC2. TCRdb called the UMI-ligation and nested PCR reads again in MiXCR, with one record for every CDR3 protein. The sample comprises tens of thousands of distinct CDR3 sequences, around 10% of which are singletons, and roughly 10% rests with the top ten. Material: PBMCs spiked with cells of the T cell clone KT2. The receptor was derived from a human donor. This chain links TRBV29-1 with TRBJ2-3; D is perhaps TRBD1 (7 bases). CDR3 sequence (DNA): TGCAGCGCCGCAGGCCAGGGGGGTCACACAGATACGCAGTATTTT. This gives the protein CSAAGQGGHTDTQYF.